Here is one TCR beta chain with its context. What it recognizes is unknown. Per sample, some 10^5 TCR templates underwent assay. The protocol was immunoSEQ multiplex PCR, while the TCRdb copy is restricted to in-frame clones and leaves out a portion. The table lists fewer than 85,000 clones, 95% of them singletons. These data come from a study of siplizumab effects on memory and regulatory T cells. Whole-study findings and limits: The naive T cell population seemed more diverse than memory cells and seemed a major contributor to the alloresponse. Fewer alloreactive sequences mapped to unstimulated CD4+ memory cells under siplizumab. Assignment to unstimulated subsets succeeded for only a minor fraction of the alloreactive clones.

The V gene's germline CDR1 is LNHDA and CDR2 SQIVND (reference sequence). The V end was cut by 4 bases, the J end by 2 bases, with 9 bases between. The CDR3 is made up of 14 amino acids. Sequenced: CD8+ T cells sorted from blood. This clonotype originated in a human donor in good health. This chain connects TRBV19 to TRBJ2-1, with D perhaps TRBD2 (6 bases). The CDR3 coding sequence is TGTGCCAGTAGTAATTGGACTACCTACAATGAGCAGTTCTTC. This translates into CASSNWTTYNEQFF.